The 2 T cell receptor beta chains presented below share a single source sample, sequenced in a study of identical twins. TCRdb re-analysed the 5' RACE reads in MiXCR, keeping a single row per CDR3 protein. This sample carries about 220,000 distinct CDR3 sequences, about 7.5% of them seen once, and the ten largest clones take under 6.5%. The same data also went into a second study, on yellow fever vaccine responses in identical twins.

The specimen was CD8+ T cells sorted from blood. These receptor sequences come from a woman in her late teens or twenties in good health.

This clonotype was seen ten or more times. V and J are TRBV29-1 and TRBJ2-5, with TRBD2 matching over 7 bases. Germline V CDR1 and CDR2: SQVTM, ANQGSEA. There are 14 residues in the CDR3. The V segment lost 3 bases and the J segment 1 base; nucleotides outside the gene matches: 5. In DNA form, the CDR3 reads TGCAGCGTTGACGGCGGGACTATCCAAGAGACCCAGTACTTC. It yields the protein CSVDGGTIQETQYF.

This clonotype has ten or more counts. The rearrangement links TRBV7-9 to TRBJ2-3; D gene uncertain. The V end lost 5 bases, the J end lost 6 bases, and 12 bases lay between the germline ends. The CDR3 has 13 amino acids. Germline V gene lookup returns CDR1 SEHNR and CDR2 FQNEAQ (reference sequence). CDR3 protein: CASSPQTRDTQYF. CDR3 DNA: TGTGCCAGCAGCCCCCAGACCAGGGATACGCAGTATTTT.